The 12 T cell receptor beta chains below were found in one sample sequenced in a study of T cell responses to AZD1222 COVID-19 vaccine. Clones were read by immunoSEQ multiplex PCR, and TCRdb kept only the in-frame ones, dropping some. The sample carries under 200,000 clones, 85% to 95% recorded once. The sample here was peripheral blood, taken on day 0 of AZD1222 vaccination. The receptors stem from an adult in good health.

This clone came up once. Other DNA sequences in the sample encode the same CDR3. This rearrangement joins TRBV18 to TRBJ2-3; D is unresolved. Trimming left V 0 bases short and J 0 bases short, with 1 base between. This CDR3 spans 13 amino acids. CDR1 and CDR2 from the germline V gene are KGHSH and LQKENI. The CDR3 is CASSPPSTDTQYF. The CDR3 DNA reads TGTGCCAGCTCACCACCAAGCACAGATACGCAGTATTTT. Variable domain in full (rest from reference TRBV18 and TRBJ2-3): NAGVMQNPRHLVRRRGQEARLRCSPMKGHSHVYWYRQLPEEGLKFMVYLQKENIIDESGMPKERFSAEFPKEGPSILRIQQVVRGDSAAYFCASSPPSTDTQYFGPGTRLTVL.

Only a few counts were recorded for this clone. CDR3 sequence reads: CASRSSGGASDTQYF. The DNA of the CDR3 is TGTGCCAGCAGGTCTAGCGGGGGGGCCTCTGATACGCAGTATTTT. V is TRBV6-5 and J is TRBJ2-3, with 12 bases identical to TRBD2. V was pared by 6 bases and J by 6 bases, with 7 bases of the junction left unmatched. Germline CDR1 and CDR2: MNHEY and SVGAGI. There are 15 residues in the CDR3.

This sequence joins TRBV5-8 and TRBJ2-1; 7 bases fit TRBD2. Germline V CDR1 and CDR2: SGHTS, YDEGEE. The CDR3 has 14 amino acids. J lost 8 bases, V lost 3 bases, and 8 bases had no gene match. DNA for the CDR3: TGTGCCAGCAGCTCCTTGGGAGGGTTCGATGAGCAGTTCTTC. Its translation is CASSSLGGFDEQFF.

V is TRBV9 and J is TRBJ2-1, with 16 nucleotides matching TRBD2. The length of the CDR3 is 18 residues. Germline V CDR1 and CDR2: SGDLS, YYNGEE. Trimming cost V 0 bases and J 9 bases; bases outside gene matches: 9. The CDR3 sequence: CASSVGVPGTSGGVEQFF. DNA of the CDR3: TGTGCCAGCAGCGTAGGCGTTCCCGGGACTAGCGGGGGGGTTGAGCAGTTCTTC.

The V call is TRBV7-2, the J call TRBJ1-6; D is undetermined. CDR1 and CDR2 from the germline V gene are SGHTA and FQGNSA. Trimming shortened V by 0 bases and J by 0 bases, and 12 bases separated the two germline ends. This CDR3 spans 18 amino acids. The CDR3 nucleotides read TGTGCCAGCAGCTTAGCGTTACAGCTGAGCTCCTATAATTCACCCCTCCACTTT. It translates to CASSLALQLSSYNSPLHF.

The table lists this clone with a count of one. V usage is TRBV28 and J usage is TRBJ1-1; D perhaps matches TRBD1 (5 bases). V was trimmed by 7 bases and J by 1 base, leaving 10 bases between them. CDR3 length equals 13 residues. Per the germline V gene, CDR1 is MDHEN and CDR2 is SYDVKM. DNA of the CDR3: TGTGCCAGCAAGGGGACGGGGAACACTGAAGCTTTCTTT. Protein sequence: CASKGTGNTEAFF.

This CDR3 reads CASSQEGGEQFF. CDR3 DNA sequence: TGTGCCAGCAGCCAAGAAGGTGGTGAGCAGTTCTTC. This rearrangement joins TRBV3-1 (or the pseudogene TRBV3-2) to TRBJ2-1; D is undetermined. The CDR3 consists of 12 residues. Trimming pared 0 bases from V and 9 bases from J, leaving 6 bases between. The V gene's germline CDR1 is LGHDT and CDR2 YNNKEL (reference sequence).

This clone appeared once. CDR3 amino acids: CASNDPSGGAAFF. The CDR3 bases are TGTGCCAGCAACGACCCCAGTGGGGGGGCGGCTTTCTTT. The chain joins TRBV27 to TRBJ1-1; D is perhaps TRBD1 (6 bases). The CDR3 runs to 13 residues. Per germline, CDR1 MNHEY and CDR2 SMNVEV (reference sequence). Trimming removed 7 bases at V and 11 bases at J, with 20 bases between.

The genes are TRBV19 and TRBJ2-3; 7 bases are shared with TRBD1. In germline, CDR1 is LNHDA, CDR2 SQIVND (reference sequence). This CDR3 comprises 18 residues. V lost 6 bases to trimming and J lost 2 bases; unmatched junction nucleotides: 17. CDR3 sequence (DNA): TGTGCCAGTAGCGACCAAGCGACAGGGCCCCGATTCACAGATACGCAGTATTTT. It specifies CASSDQATGPRFTDTQYF.

This chain uses TRBV7-9 with TRBJ1-4; 8 bases align to TRBD1. Germline-derived CDR1 and CDR2 are SEHNR and FQNEAQ (reference sequence). Unmatched junction bases numbered 6, after V lost 5 bases and J lost 4 bases. The CDR3 has 15 amino acids. The CDR3 sequence is CASSTPGGGNEKLFF. In DNA form, the CDR3 reads TGTGCCAGCAGCACACCAGGGGGCGGTAATGAAAAACTGTTTTTT.

This sequence joins TRBV5-1 and TRBJ2-1, with 7 bases matching TRBD1. V lost 5 bases and J lost 4; bases outside the gene matches: 9. The CDR3 is 15 residues long. CDR1 and CDR2 from the germline V gene are SGHRS and YFSETQ. CDR3 nucleotide sequence: TGCGCCAGCAGACCTGACAGGGCCGCTTACAATGAGCAGTTCTTC. Its translation: CASRPDRAAYNEQFF.

The chain recombines TRBV28 with TRBJ1-6; D is unresolved. The CDR3 sequence is 16 residues long. Trimming took 6 bases from V and 0 from J, leaving 12 bases between them. Germline V gene sequence: CDR1 MDHEN, CDR2 SYDVKM. The CDR3 protein is CASSPEGSSYNSPLHF. DNA of the CDR3: TGTGCCAGCAGCCCGGAAGGGAGCTCCTATAATTCACCCCTCCACTTT.